Listed below are T cell receptor beta chains from one sample, sequenced in a study of T cells after yellow fever vaccination. TCRdb re-analysed the 5' RACE reads in MiXCR, keeping a single row per CDR3 protein. The data hold some 550,000 distinct CDR3 sequences, with roughly 19% observed a single time. This material consisted of PBMCs, taken 15 days after the yellow fever booster vaccination. These receptors all come from a man aged 30-40 years who received the YFV17D yellow fever vaccine. Each CDR3 is given with its conserved first and last residue. The D gene is left open where the match is weak. Part of the rows lack a size; the others show once, few, many or a class for expanded clones.

TRBJ2-7 TRBV9 TRBD2 - CASSPSPSGTAYEQYF TGTGCCAGCAGCCCCAGTCCCAGCGGGACCGCTTACGAGCAGTACTTC
TRBJ1-5 TRBV6-1 - few CATAGALGEPQHF TGTGCCACCGCTGGGGCCCTGGGAGAACCCCAGCATTTT
TRBJ2-3 TRBV5-1 TRBD2 - CASSLALAVATDTQYF TGCGCCAGCAGCTTGGCCCTAGCGGTTGCTACAGATACGCAGTATTTT
TRBJ2-2 TRBV2 TRBD2 few CASSGWREWSTGELFF TGTGCCAGCAGTGGTTGGCGGGAGTGGAGCACCGGGGAGCTGTTTTTT
TRBJ2-1 TRBV18 TRBD2 few CASSSNGLVYNEQFF TGTGCCAGCTCATCAAATGGACTAGTCTACAATGAGCAGTTCTTC
TRBJ2-1 TRBV6-5 TRBD2 - CASSYSNTGGDYNEQFF TGTGCCAGCAGTTACTCAAATACGGGAGGGGACTACAATGAGCAGTTCTTC
TRBJ1-5 TRBV7-9 - few CASSLGQINQPQHF TGTGCCAGCAGCTTAGGACAGATTAATCAGCCCCAGCATTTT
TRBJ2-3 TRBV30 TRBD2 - CAWSPPGLAGVRDTQYF TGTGCCTGGAGTCCACCGGGACTAGCGGGAGTGAGGGATACGCAGTATTTT
TRBJ2-1 TRBV20-1 TRBD2 - CSARDTSGRRSYNEQFF TGCAGTGCTAGAGATACTAGCGGGAGGCGGTCCTACAATGAGCAGTTCTTC
TRBJ1-1 TRBV2 - few CASSGRGRNTEAFF TGTGCCAGCAGTGGGAGAGGGCGGAACACTGAAGCTTTCTTT
TRBJ2-7 TRBV18 - few CASSPPSTAYEQYF TGTGCCAGCTCACCACCTAGTACAGCCTACGAGCAGTACTTC
TRBJ2-7 TRBV6-5 - - CASGRIGGEQYF TGTGCCAGCGGTAGGATTGGAGGCGAGCAGTACTTC
TRBJ2-7 TRBV10-1 - - CASSESGAASEQYF TGCGCCAGCAGTGAGTCGGGGGCAGCGTCCGAGCAGTACTTC
TRBJ2-5 TRBV5-1 - - CASSFSVTVKEETQYF TGCGCCAGCAGCTTTTCAGTGACAGTGAAGGAAGAGACCCAGTACTTC
TRBJ1-4 TRBV12-3/TRBV12-4 - - CASSYGRLDGEKLFF TGTGCCAGCAGTTACGGCCGCTTAGATGGGGAAAAACTGTTTTTT
TRBJ2-1 TRBV11-2 - few CASSLLPLTLVAEGYNEQFF TGTGCCAGCAGCTTACTCCCTTTGACCCTTGTAGCGGAAGGGTACAATGAGCAGTTCTTC
TRBJ2-5 TRBV3-1 - few CASSQDTKQETQYF TGTGCCAGCAGCCAAGATACCAAACAAGAGACCCAGTACTTC
TRBJ2-1 TRBV29-1 TRBD2 - CSVPGRANPYEQFF TGCAGCGTTCCCGGGAGGGCCAATCCCTATGAGCAGTTCTTC
TRBJ2-7 TRBV18 TRBD2 - CASSPRVAGGVYEQYF TGTGCCAGCTCACCACGGGTAGCGGGAGGAGTCTACGAGCAGTACTTC
TRBJ2-7 TRBV12-3/TRBV12-4 TRBD2 many CASSFQREGSEQYF TGTGCCAGCAGTTTTCAACGGGAGGGCTCCGAGCAGTACTTC
TRBJ2-5 TRBV20-1 - few CSASRGPRRDQETQYF TGCAGTGCTAGCCGGGGCCCCCGGCGGGACCAAGAGACCCAGTACTTC
TRBJ1-6 TRBV7-6 - few CASSAAGRDSPLHF TGTGCCAGCTCAGCCGCCGGACGGGATTCACCCCTCCACTTT
TRBJ2-1 TRBV28 - few CASTNPGAAFF TGTGCCAGCACCAATCCGGGGGCGGCGTTCTTC
TRBJ2-5 TRBV7-9 - many CASSLVGRETQYF TGTGCCAGCAGCTTAGTTGGTCGCGAGACCCAGTACTTC
TRBJ1-1 TRBV29-1 - few CSVDGLNTEAFF TGCAGCGTTGATGGGTTGAACACTGAAGCTTTCTTT
TRBJ2-7 TRBV5-1 TRBD1 many CASSAGTDYEQYF TGTGCCAGCAGCGCCGGGACAGACTACGAGCAGTACTTC
TRBJ2-3 TRBV20-1 TRBD2 - CSASLAVRTDTQYF TGCAGTGCTAGTCTAGCGGTTAGGACAGATACGCAGTATTTT
TRBJ1-1 TRBV7-9 - - CASRRRGAQTEAFF TGTGCCAGCAGACGACGGGGGGCTCAGACTGAAGCTTTCTTT
TRBJ2-6 TRBV7-9 - - CASRTDRPFSGANVLTF TGTGCCAGCAGAACGGACAGACCATTCTCTGGGGCCAACGTCCTGACTTTC
TRBJ2-2 TRBV4-1 TRBD2 - CASSVIAGTFTGELFF TGCGCCAGCAGCGTCATAGCGGGAACGTTCACCGGGGAGCTGTTTTTT
TRBJ2-1 TRBV11-1 TRBD2 - CASSLESSIRLAGNEQFF TGTGCCAGCAGCTTAGAGAGTAGTATAAGACTAGCGGGGAATGAGCAGTTCTTC
TRBJ2-3 TRBV27 - few CASSLWDQYTDTQYF TGTGCCAGCAGTTTATGGGACCAGTACACAGATACGCAGTATTTT
TRBJ2-4 TRBV7-2 - - CASSLVPGLVGNIQYF TGTGCCAGCAGCTTAGTCCCGGGTTTAGTTGGTAACATTCAGTACTTC
TRBJ2-1 TRBV27 TRBD1 few CASSNRDRAYNEQFF TGTGCCAGCAGTAACCGGGACAGGGCCTACAATGAGCAGTTCTTC
TRBJ2-5 TRBV7-2 TRBD2 few CASSLYGTSGPQETQYF TGTGCCAGCAGCTTATATGGGACTAGCGGGCCCCAAGAGACCCAGTACTTC
TRBJ2-3 TRBV20-1 - - CSARDPTTGLTDTQYF TGCAGTGCTAGAGATCCAACCACCGGACTTACAGATACGCAGTATTTT
TRBJ2-7 TRBV7-2 TRBD1 - CASSPDLRTGSYEQYF TGTGCCAGCAGCCCAGATCTACGGACAGGCTCCTACGAGCAGTACTTC
TRBJ2-1 TRBV30 - - CASGWGNDNEQFF TGTGCCTCAGGGTGGGGGAACGACAATGAGCAGTTCTTC
TRBJ2-1 TRBV4-3 TRBD2 - CASSQGLAGALFF TGCGCCAGCAGCCAAGGACTAGCGGGAGCCCTGTTCTTC
TRBJ2-3 TRBV28 TRBD2 - CASSLFASGRNTDTQYF TGTGCCAGCAGTTTATTCGCTAGCGGGAGGAACACAGATACGCAGTATTTT
TRBJ2-7 TRBV6-1 - few CASSEYRAYEQYF TGTGCCAGCAGTGAATACAGGGCCTACGAGCAGTACTTC